This TCR beta chain originates from a study of T-cell memory formation after mild COVID-19. As for the study in general: TCR clusters were mostly confined to one donor each.

The CDR3 covers 15 residues. The germline V gene has CDR1 SGHRS and CDR2 YFSETQ. Trimming removed 0 bases at V and 2 bases at J, with 11 bases between. This clonotype was seen many times. The antigen is not known. TCRdb re-called the 5' RACE reads through MiXCR, storing one row per CDR3 protein. The sample lists 30,000 to 45,000 distinct CDR3 sequences, roughly 10% occurring once. Findings and caveats of the study: Detection of some responders pre-infection suggested pre-existing cross-reactive memory T cells participated. Those CD4+ clones that contracted were mainly in CM and EM (CD8+ ones in EMRA). Clones contracting across day 15 to 85 had a balanced CD4/CD8 profile; later expanding clones leaned CD4+.

Sequenced: PBMCs or a T cell subset sorted from them (not recorded which). V and J are TRBV5-1 and TRBJ1-1; D not resolved. The receptor's source is a man younger than 30 who had mild COVID-19 (a few samples of this study predate the infection). Cell type and time point are not known. The CDR3 loop is CASSLDPRTNTEAFF. The CDR3 DNA reads as TGCGCCAGCAGCTTGGATCCCAGGACTAACACTGAAGCTTTCTTT.